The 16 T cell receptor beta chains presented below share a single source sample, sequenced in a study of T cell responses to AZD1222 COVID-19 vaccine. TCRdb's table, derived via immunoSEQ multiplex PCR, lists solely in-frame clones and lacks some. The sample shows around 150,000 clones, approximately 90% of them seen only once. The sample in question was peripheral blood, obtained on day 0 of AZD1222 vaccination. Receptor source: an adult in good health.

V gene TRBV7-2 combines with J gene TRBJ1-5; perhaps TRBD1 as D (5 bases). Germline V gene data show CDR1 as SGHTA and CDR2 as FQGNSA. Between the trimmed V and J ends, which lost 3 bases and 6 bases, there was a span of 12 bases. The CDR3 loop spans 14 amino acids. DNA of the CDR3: TGTGCCAGCAGCTTGGGACTGAACGCTCAGCCCCAGCATTTT. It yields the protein CASSLGLNAQPQHF.

The CDR3 nucleotides are TGCAGTGGTTGGTCTGGAAACACCATATATTTT. It translates to CSGWSGNTIYF. The J gene is TRBJ1-3, the V gene TRBV20-1; unclear D gene. From germline, CDR1 is DFQATT and CDR2 SNEGSKA (reference sequence). The CDR3 is 11 amino acids. Trimming removed 7 bases at V and 1 base at J, with 5 bases between.

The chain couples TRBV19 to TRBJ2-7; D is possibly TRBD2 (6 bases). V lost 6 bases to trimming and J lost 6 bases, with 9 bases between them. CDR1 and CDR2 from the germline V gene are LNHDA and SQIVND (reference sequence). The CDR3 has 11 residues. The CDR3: CASRGLGEQYF. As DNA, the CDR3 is TGTGCCAGTAGGGGACTGGGCGAGCAGTACTTC.

This CDR3 reads CATKRSAGNTIYF. CDR3 nucleotide sequence: TGTGCCACCAAGAGGTCGGCGGGAAACACCATATATTTT. The rearrangement joins TRBV19 to TRBJ1-3; D remains ambiguous. Germline CDR1 LNHDA, CDR2 SQIVND (reference sequence). The CDR3 has 13 amino acids. Trimming removed 10 bases at V and 4 bases at J, with 14 bases between. The full variable domain, its missing parts supplied by reference TRBV19 and TRBJ1-3, is DGGITQSPKYLFRKEGQNVTLSCEQNLNHDAMYWYRQDPGQGLRLIYYSQIVNDFQKGDIAEGYSVSREKKESFPLTVTSAQKNPTAFYLCATKRSAGNTIYFGEGSWLTVV.

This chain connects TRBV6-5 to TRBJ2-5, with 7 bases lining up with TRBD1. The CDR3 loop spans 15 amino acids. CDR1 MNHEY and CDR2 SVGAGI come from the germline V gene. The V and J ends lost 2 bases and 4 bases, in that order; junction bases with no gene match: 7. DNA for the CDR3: TGTGCCAGCAGTTACCTGACAGGGATAGGAGAGACCCAGTACTTC. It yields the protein CASSYLTGIGETQYF.

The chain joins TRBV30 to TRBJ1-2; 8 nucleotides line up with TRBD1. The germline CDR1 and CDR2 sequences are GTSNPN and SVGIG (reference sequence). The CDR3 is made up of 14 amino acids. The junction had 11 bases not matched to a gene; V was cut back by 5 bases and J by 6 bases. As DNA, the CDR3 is TGTGCCTGGTCTCGAGACAGGGGCCGCGATGGCTACACCTTC. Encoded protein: CAWSRDRGRDGYTF.

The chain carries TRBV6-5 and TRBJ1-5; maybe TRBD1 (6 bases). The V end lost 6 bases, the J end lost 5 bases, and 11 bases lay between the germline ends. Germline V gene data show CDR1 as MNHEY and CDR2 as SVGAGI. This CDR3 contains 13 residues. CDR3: CASSRAGDQPQHF. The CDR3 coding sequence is TGTGCCAGCAGCCGCGCAGGGGATCAGCCCCAGCATTTT.

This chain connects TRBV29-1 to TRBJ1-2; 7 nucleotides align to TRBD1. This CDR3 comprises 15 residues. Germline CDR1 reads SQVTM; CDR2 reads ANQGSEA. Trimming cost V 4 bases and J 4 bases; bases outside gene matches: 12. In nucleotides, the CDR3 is TGCAGCGTTGTGGCCAAACAGGGGATTGCCTATGGCTACACCTTC. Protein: CSVVAKQGIAYGYTF.

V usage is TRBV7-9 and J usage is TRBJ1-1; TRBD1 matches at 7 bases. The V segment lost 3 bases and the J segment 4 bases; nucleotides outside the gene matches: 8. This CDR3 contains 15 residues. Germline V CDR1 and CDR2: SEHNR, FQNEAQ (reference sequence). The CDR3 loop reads CASSLLSGGATEAFF. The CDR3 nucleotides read TGTGCCAGCAGCTTGTTATCAGGGGGAGCCACTGAAGCTTTCTTT.

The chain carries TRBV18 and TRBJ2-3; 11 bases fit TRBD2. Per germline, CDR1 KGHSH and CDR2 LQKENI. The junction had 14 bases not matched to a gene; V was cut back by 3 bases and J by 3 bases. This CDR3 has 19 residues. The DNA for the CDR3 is TGTGCCAGCTCACCCACCCCTCGCCTAGCGGGAGGTCGGACAGATACGCAGTATTTT. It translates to CASSPTPRLAGGRTDTQYF.

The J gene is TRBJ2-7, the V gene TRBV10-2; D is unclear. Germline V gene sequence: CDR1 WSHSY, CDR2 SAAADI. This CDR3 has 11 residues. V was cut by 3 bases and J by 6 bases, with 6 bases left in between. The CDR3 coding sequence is TGCGCCAGCAGTGAAAGGTTCGAGCAGTACTTC. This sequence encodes CASSERFEQYF.

CDR3 nucleotides: TGTGCCAGCAGCTCGACCCAGGGGGCAGGGCCTAATGAAAAACTGTTTTTT. It specifies CASSSTQGAGPNEKLFF. This sequence joins TRBV11-2 and TRBJ1-4, with 8 nucleotides matching TRBD1. V was pared by 4 bases and J by 3 bases, with 10 bases of the junction left unmatched. The germline V gene has CDR1 SGHAT and CDR2 FQNNGV. CDR3 length: 17 amino acids.

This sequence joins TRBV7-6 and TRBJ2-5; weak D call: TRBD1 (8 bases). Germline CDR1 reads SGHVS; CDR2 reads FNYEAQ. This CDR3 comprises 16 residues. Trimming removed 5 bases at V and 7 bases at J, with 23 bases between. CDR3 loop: CASSQRQGRAMGTQYF. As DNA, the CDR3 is TGTGCCAGCAGCCAACGACAGGGGAGGGCGATGGGGACCCAGTACTTC.

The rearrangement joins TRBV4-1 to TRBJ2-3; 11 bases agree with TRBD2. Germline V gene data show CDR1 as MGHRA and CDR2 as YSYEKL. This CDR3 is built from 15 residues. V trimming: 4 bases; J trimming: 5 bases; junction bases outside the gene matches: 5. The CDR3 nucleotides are TGCGCCAGCAGCCGAATAGCGGGGGGGATAGATACGCAGTATTTT. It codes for CASSRIAGGIDTQYF.

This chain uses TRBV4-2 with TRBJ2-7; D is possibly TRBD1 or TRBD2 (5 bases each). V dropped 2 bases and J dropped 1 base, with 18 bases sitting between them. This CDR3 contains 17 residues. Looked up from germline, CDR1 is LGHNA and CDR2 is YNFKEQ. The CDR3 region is CASSQTLPGTPSYEQYF. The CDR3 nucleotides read TGTGCCAGCAGCCAAACCTTACCCGGGACGCCTTCCTACGAGCAGTACTTC.

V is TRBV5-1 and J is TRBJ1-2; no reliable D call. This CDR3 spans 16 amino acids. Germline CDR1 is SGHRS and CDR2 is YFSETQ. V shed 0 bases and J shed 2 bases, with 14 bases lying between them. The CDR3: CASSLEVRSGNYGYTF. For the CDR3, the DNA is TGCGCCAGCAGCTTGGAGGTCAGGTCCGGCAACTATGGCTACACCTTC.